A single sample gave rise to the 26 T cell receptor beta chains below, sequenced in a study of OX40 agonist ivuxolimab in advanced cancers. Libraries were constructed by the immunoSEQ multiplex PCR assay. TCRdb took this table from immuneACCESS and kept in-frame rearrangements with V and J called. Such tables lack part of the clones; where checked against another copy, unresolved V genes explain under half of the gap, and the rest is unexplained. Within this sample are around 70,000 clones, with 82% of them counted one time only. The ten most abundant clones make up approximately 5% of the sample. This specimen consisted of CD4+ or CD8+ T cells sorted from blood, obtained in a trial of the OX40 agonist ivuxolimab. Receptor source: an adult with an advanced solid tumor such as melanoma, head and neck, liver or kidney cancer.

In nucleotides, the CDR3 is TGTGCCAGCAGCTTACAATCTGGAAACACCATATATTTT. Amino acids: CASSLQSGNTIYF. J is TRBJ1-3 and V is TRBV13, with D unclear. The CDR3 sequence is 13 residues long. The V end was cut by 2 bases, the J end by 1 base, with 3 bases between. The germline CDR1 and CDR2 sequences are PRHDT and FYEKMQ (reference sequence).

V and J are TRBV11-3 and TRBJ2-5; D not certain. The germline V and J ends were trimmed by 5 bases and 0 bases, with 13 bases remaining between them. Germline-derived CDR1 and CDR2 are SGHNT and YENEEA. CDR3 length: 15 residues. The CDR3 region is CASSLDTAYQETQYF. The CDR3 DNA reads TGTGCCAGCAGCCTTGACACGGCGTACCAAGAGACCCAGTACTTC.

The chain employs TRBV5-1 and TRBJ2-3; the match to TRBD2 covers 9 bases. The CDR3 has 15 amino acids. Germline assignment: CDR1 SGHRS and CDR2 YFSETQ. The J segment lost 1 base and the V segment lost 0 bases, leaving 0 bases of the junction unmatched. The CDR3 protein is CASSLVAGGTDTQYF. CDR3 DNA: TGCGCCAGCAGCTTGGTAGCGGGGGGCACAGATACGCAGTATTTT.

This chain joins TRBV2 and TRBJ2-2, with 7 bases matching TRBD1. Germline-derived CDR1 and CDR2 are SNHLY and FYNNEI. The trim removed 6 bases at V and 6 bases at J, leaving 4 bases unmatched. The CDR3 has 13 residues. This CDR3 reads CASRGGWAGELFF. The CDR3 DNA follows: TGTGCCAGCAGAGGGGGCTGGGCCGGGGAGCTGTTTTTT.

V is TRBV7-2 and J is TRBJ2-7; possible D gene TRBD2, 6 bases. The ends were cut back, 4 bases at V and 2 bases at J, with 12 bases in the middle. Germline CDR1 is SGHTA and CDR2 is FQGNSA. The CDR3 totals 14 residues. The CDR3 DNA reads TGTGCCAGCAGCTCCGTAGCGGCTACCTACGAGCAGTACTTC. It encodes CASSSVAATYEQYF. Variable domain in full (rest from reference TRBV7-2 and TRBJ2-7): GAGVSQSPSNKVTEKGKDVELRCDPISGHTALYWYRQSLGQGLEFLIYFQGNSAPDKSGLPSDRFSAERTGGSVSTLTIQRTQQEDSAVYLCASSSVAATYEQYFGPGTRLTVT.

This clone showed up just a few times. The chain carries TRBV5-6 and TRBJ1-1; D is undetermined. Germline lookup yields CDR1 SGHDT and CDR2 YYEEEE. Between the trimmed V and J ends, which lost 1 base and 4 bases, there was a span of 11 bases. There are 14 residues in the CDR3. Here the CDR3 DNA reads TGTGCCAGCAGCTTGTCATTGTCGTCCACTGAAGCTTTCTTT. Translation: CASSLSLSSTEAFF.

The genes are TRBV2 and TRBJ1-5; D unclear. Trimming shortened V by 2 bases and J by 2 bases, and 13 bases separated the two germline ends. The CDR3 runs to 16 residues. Germline lookup yields CDR1 SNHLY and CDR2 FYNNEI. The CDR3 reads CASSELALVGNQPQHF. CDR3 coding DNA: TGTGCCAGCAGTGAATTAGCGTTGGTAGGCAATCAGCCCCAGCATTTT.

This chain connects TRBV4-1 to TRBJ1-6; D not resolved. The CDR3 runs to 13 residues. The V and J ends lost 0 bases and 8 bases respectively, with 5 bases between them. Germline-derived CDR1 and CDR2 are MGHRA and YSYEKL. CDR3 in DNA: TGCGCCAGCAGCCAAGAACGGGATTCACCCCTCCACTTT. This codes for CASSQERDSPLHF.

V and J are TRBV5-1 and TRBJ2-1; D possibly corresponds to TRBD1 (5 bases). CDR1 and CDR2 from the germline V gene are SGHRS and YFSETQ. The CDR3 has 11 amino acids. V shed 0 bases and J shed 10 bases, with 5 bases lying between them. CDR3 in amino acids: CASSLEGEQFF. CDR3 in DNA: TGCGCCAGCAGCTTGGAGGGGGAGCAGTTCTTC.

The rearrangement uses TRBV15 and TRBJ2-3, with D perhaps TRBD1 (6 bases). Trimming took 0 bases from V and 5 from J, leaving 18 bases between them. The germline gives CDR1 LNHNV, CDR2 YYDKDF (reference sequence). The CDR3 sequence is 17 residues long. The CDR3 nucleotides are TGTGCCACCAGCAGAGAAACAGGGAAGAGCGTGGGAGATACGCAGTATTTT. Amino acid sequence: CATSRETGKSVGDTQYF.

V and J are TRBV10-3 and TRBJ2-7; unclear D gene. CDR1 and CDR2 from the germline V gene are ENHRY and SYGVKD. This CDR3 region has 13 residues. V was shortened by 4 bases and J by 2 bases, with 9 bases between the two germline ends. In nucleotides, the CDR3 is TGTGCCATCAGTGGGACGGAAGCCTACGAGCAGTACTTC. It codes for CAISGTEAYEQYF.

This chain uses TRBV19 with TRBJ2-5; perhaps TRBD1 as D (5 bases). The CDR3 sequence is 13 residues long. The germline CDR1 and CDR2 sequences are LNHDA and SQIVND (reference sequence). The V end lost 4 bases, the J end lost 5 bases, and 11 bases lay between the germline ends. CDR3 sequence: CASSKGFLETQYF. The CDR3 DNA reads TGTGCCAGTAGTAAGGGGTTCTTGGAGACCCAGTACTTC.

As DNA, the CDR3 is TGTGCCAGCAGTCGAGGACTAGCGAGTCTCTACGAGCAGTACTTC. Its translation: CASSRGLASLYEQYF. V usage is TRBV6-1 and J usage is TRBJ2-7; 9 nucleotides line up with TRBD2. Per germline, CDR1 MNHNS and CDR2 SASEGT. The CDR3 is 15 amino acids. With 5 bases clipped from V and 3 bases from J, the junction kept 8 bases outside the gene matches.

V gene TRBV28 combines with J gene TRBJ2-2; 8 bases match TRBD1. This CDR3 region has 14 residues. Germline lookup yields CDR1 MDHEN and CDR2 SYDVKM. V shed 7 bases, J shed 4 bases, and the junction held 5 bases outside the gene matches. This chain's CDR3 is CASMRTGTTGELFF. The CDR3 coding sequence is TGTGCCAGCATGCGGACAGGGACCACCGGGGAGCTGTTTTTT. Full variable domain (missing parts from reference TRBV28 and TRBJ2-2): DVKVTQSSRYLVKRTGEKVFLECVQDMDHENMFWYRQDPGLGLRLIYFSYDVKMKEKGDIPEGYSVSREKKERFSLILESASTNQTSMYLCASMRTGTTGELFFGEGSRLTVL.

This chain connects TRBV5-1 to TRBJ2-4; TRBD1 matches at 7 bases. This CDR3 comprises 16 residues. The V gene's germline CDR1 is SGHRS and CDR2 YFSETQ. V dropped 4 bases and J dropped 3; count of bases not matched to a gene: 10. The DNA of the CDR3 is TGCGCCAGCAGCCCCGGGACAGCCGGGGACAAAAACATTCAGTACTTC. Residues: CASSPGTAGDKNIQYF.

The CDR3 loop is CASSPLGGTTEAFF. The CDR3 nucleotides read TGTGCCAGCTCACCACTGGGGGGGACCACTGAAGCTTTCTTT. V gene TRBV18 combines with J gene TRBJ1-1, with D possibly TRBD1 on 5 matching bases. CDR3 length equals 14 residues. Looked up from germline, CDR1 is KGHSH and CDR2 is LQKENI. Trimming removed 1 base from V and 4 bases from J, with 10 bases in between.

The J gene is TRBJ2-2, the V gene TRBV7-9; D uncertain. Germline V gives CDR1 SEHNR, CDR2 FQNEAQ (reference sequence). V was shortened by 3 bases and J by 7 bases, with 9 bases between the two germline ends. This CDR3 contains 13 residues. The CDR3: CASSLGDHGELFF. CDR3 bases: TGTGCCAGCAGCTTGGGCGACCACGGGGAGCTGTTTTTT.

The chain recombines TRBV6-6 with TRBJ1-1; D may be TRBD1 (5 bases). There are 13 residues in the CDR3. Trimming pared 6 bases from V and 1 base from J, leaving 9 bases between. Per germline, CDR1 MNHNY and CDR2 SVGAGI (reference sequence). DNA of the CDR3: TGTGCCAGCAGACGGGACGGGAACACTGAAGCTTTCTTT. It yields the protein CASRRDGNTEAFF.

The rearrangement uses TRBV9 and TRBJ2-1; a weak D match, TRBD2 (6 bases). The CDR3 spans 15 residues. The germline V gene has CDR1 SGDLS and CDR2 YYNGEE. V was cut by 2 bases and J by 6 bases, with 15 bases left in between. The CDR3 is CASSVTGTYGNEQFF. CDR3 nucleotide sequence: TGTGCCAGCAGCGTTACCGGGACTTACGGCAATGAGCAGTTCTTC.

V is TRBV5-4 and J is TRBJ1-5; no definite D call. CDR1 and CDR2 from the germline V gene are SGHNT and YYREEE (reference sequence). V dropped 4 bases and J dropped 0 bases, with 5 bases sitting between them. This CDR3 has 13 residues. CDR3 DNA sequence: TGTGCCAGCAGCCTAGATAGCAATCAGCCCCAGCATTTT. Translating gives CASSLDSNQPQHF. Supplemented by reference TRBV5-4 and TRBJ1-5, the full variable domain reads ETGVTQSPTHLIKTRGQQVTLRCSSQSGHNTVSWYQQALGQGPQFIFQYYREEENGRGNFPPRFSGLQFPNYSSELNVNALELDDSALYLCASSLDSNQPQHFGDGTRLSIL.

This clone was seen just once. Other DNA sequences in this specimen translate into the identical CDR3. V gene TRBV19 combines with J gene TRBJ2-2, with TRBD1 as a possible D gene (6 bases). The CDR3 loop spans 13 amino acids. Germline lookup yields CDR1 LNHDA and CDR2 SQIVND (reference sequence). Trimming removed 6 bases at V and 3 bases at J, with 8 bases between. CDR3 residues: CASSRGYTGELFF. DNA of the CDR3: TGTGCCAGTAGCAGGGGTTACACCGGGGAGCTGTTTTTT.

This chain uses TRBV27 with TRBJ2-2, with D unresolved. V was pared by 2 bases and J by 9 bases, with 13 bases between. CDR1 and CDR2 (germline): MNHEY, SMNVEV (reference sequence). The CDR3 extends over 14 amino acids. The CDR3 DNA follows: TGTGCCAGCAGTTTAAACACCCAACCCCGGGAGCTGTTTTTT. Translation: CASSLNTQPRELFF.

The CDR3 reads CASSLWRGMDQPQHF. The CDR3 coding sequence is TGTGCCAGCAGTTTATGGAGAGGGATGGATCAGCCCCAGCATTTT. V gene TRBV28 combines with J gene TRBJ1-5; no clear D. V shed 0 bases and J shed 5 bases, with 11 bases lying between them. The CDR3 sequence is 15 residues long. From germline, CDR1 is MDHEN and CDR2 SYDVKM.

V gene TRBV27 combines with J gene TRBJ1-4; no clear D gene. CDR1 is MNHEY, CDR2 SMNVEV, per germline (reference sequence). V lost 2 bases, J lost 0 bases, and 13 bases lay in between. There are 17 residues in the CDR3. In nucleotides, the CDR3 is TGTGCCAGCAGTTTACACGGTGGGGTAACAACTAATGAAAAACTGTTTTTT. Its protein is CASSLHGGVTTNEKLFF.

The chain couples TRBV27 to TRBJ2-1, with no clear D. The CDR3 has 14 amino acids. V was trimmed by 5 bases and J by 2 bases, leaving 10 bases between them. Germline V gene data show CDR1 as MNHEY and CDR2 as SMNVEV (reference sequence). The CDR3 bases are TGTGCCAGCAGTGACTTGAATACCTACAATGAGCAGTTCTTC. Protein product: CASSDLNTYNEQFF.

The chain combines TRBV9 with TRBJ2-2; 7 nucleotides agree with TRBD2. V shed 0 bases, J shed 7 bases, and the junction held 3 bases outside the gene matches. Germline loops: CDR1 SGDLS, CDR2 YYNGEE. This CDR3 region has 14 residues. The CDR3 sequence is CASSVGLAVGELFF. The CDR3 bases are TGTGCCAGCAGCGTAGGCCTAGCGGTCGGGGAGCTGTTTTTT.